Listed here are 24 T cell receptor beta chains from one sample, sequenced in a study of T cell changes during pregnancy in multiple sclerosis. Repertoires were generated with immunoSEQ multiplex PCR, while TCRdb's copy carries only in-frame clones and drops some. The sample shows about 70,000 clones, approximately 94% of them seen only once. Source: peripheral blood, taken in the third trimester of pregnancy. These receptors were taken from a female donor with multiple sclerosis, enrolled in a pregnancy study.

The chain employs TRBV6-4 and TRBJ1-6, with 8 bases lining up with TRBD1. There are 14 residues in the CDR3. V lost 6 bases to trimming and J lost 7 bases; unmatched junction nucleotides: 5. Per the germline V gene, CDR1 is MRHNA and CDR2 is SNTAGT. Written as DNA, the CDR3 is TGTGCCAGCAGCGCCGGACAGGGAAATTCACCCCTCCACTTT. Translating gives CASSAGQGNSPLHF.

DNA for the CDR3: TGCAGTGCTAGATTGGGCGAAAAACTGTTTTTT. This gives the protein CSARLGEKLFF. This chain connects TRBV20-1 to TRBJ1-4; D uncertain. CDR3 length equals 11 residues. The germline V and J ends were trimmed by 2 bases and 8 bases, with 6 bases remaining between them. CDR1 and CDR2 (germline): DFQATT, SNEGSKA (reference sequence).

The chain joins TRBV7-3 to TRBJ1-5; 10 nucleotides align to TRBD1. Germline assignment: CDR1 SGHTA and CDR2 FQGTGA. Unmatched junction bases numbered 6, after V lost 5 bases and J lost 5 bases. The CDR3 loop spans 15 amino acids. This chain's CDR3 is CASSPLDRGYQPQHF. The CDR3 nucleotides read TGTGCCAGCAGCCCCTTGGACAGGGGGTATCAGCCCCAGCATTTT.

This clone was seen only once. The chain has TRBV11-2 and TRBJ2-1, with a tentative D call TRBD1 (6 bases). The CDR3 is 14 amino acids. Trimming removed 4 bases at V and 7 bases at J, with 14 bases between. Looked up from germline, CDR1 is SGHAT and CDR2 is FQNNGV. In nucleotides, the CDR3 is TGTGCCAGCAGCTACCGGGACATGGGGAATGAGCAGTTCTTC. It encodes CASSYRDMGNEQFF.

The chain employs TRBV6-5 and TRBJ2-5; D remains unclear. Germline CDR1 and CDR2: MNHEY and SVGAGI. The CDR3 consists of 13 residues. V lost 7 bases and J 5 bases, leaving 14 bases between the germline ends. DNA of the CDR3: TGTGCCAGCAATCAGGCCTTGGGTGAGACCCAGTACTTC. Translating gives CASNQALGETQYF.

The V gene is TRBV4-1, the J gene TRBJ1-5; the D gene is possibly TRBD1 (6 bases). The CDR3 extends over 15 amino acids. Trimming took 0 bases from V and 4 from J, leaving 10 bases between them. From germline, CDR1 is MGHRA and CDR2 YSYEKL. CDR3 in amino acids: CASSQEGGGNQPQHF. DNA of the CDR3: TGCGCCAGCAGCCAAGAGGGAGGGGGGAATCAGCCCCAGCATTTT.

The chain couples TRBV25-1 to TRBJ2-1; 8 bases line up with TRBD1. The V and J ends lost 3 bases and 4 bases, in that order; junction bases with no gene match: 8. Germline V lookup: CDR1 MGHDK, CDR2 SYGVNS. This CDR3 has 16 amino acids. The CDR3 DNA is TGTGCCAGCAGTGACCCGACAGGGGATGGGTACAATGAGCAGTTCTTC. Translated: CASSDPTGDGYNEQFF.

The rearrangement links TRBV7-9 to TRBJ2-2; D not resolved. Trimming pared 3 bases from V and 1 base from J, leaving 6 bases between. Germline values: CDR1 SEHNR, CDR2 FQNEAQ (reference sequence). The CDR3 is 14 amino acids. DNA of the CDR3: TGTGCCAGCAGCTTTCCGGTGAACACCGGGGAGCTGTTTTTT. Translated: CASSFPVNTGELFF.

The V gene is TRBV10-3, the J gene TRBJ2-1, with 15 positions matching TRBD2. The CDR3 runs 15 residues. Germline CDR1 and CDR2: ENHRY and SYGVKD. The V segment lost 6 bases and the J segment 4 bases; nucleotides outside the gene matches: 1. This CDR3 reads CAIRGTSGGYNEQFF. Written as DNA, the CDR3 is TGTGCCATCAGGGGGACTAGCGGGGGGTACAATGAGCAGTTCTTC.

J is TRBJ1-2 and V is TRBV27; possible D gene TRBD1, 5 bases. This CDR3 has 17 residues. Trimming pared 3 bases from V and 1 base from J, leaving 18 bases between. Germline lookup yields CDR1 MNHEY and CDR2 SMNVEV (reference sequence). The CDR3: CASSFRSGSGGNYGYTF. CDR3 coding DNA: TGTGCCAGCAGTTTTCGTTCCGGGAGTGGGGGTAACTATGGCTACACCTTC.

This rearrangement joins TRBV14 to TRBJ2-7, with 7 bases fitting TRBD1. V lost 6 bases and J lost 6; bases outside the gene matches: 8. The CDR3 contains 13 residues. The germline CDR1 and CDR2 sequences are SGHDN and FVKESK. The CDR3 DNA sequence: TGTGCCAGCAGGCTTGGACAGGTGGGCGAGCAGTACTTC. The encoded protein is CASRLGQVGEQYF.

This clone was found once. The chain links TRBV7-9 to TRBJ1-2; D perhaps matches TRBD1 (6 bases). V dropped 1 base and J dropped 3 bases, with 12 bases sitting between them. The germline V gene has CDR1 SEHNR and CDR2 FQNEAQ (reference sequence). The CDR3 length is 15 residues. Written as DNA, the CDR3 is TGTGCCAGCAGCTTAGGGGGGGGGCGCCACTATGGCTACACCTTC. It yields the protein CASSLGGGRHYGYTF.

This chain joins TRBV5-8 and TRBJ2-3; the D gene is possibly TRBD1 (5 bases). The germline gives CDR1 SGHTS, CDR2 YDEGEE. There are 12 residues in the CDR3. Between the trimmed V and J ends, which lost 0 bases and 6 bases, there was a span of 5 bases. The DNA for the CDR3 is TGTGCCAGCAGCTTGGAGGGGGATACGCAGTATTTT. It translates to CASSLEGDTQYF.

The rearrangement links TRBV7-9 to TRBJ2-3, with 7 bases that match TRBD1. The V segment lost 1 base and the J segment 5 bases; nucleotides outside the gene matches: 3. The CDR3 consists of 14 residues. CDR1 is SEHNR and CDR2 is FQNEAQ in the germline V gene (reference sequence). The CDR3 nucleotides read TGTGCCAGCAGCTTAGGGCAGGGGGTAGATACGCAGTATTTT. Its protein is CASSLGQGVDTQYF.

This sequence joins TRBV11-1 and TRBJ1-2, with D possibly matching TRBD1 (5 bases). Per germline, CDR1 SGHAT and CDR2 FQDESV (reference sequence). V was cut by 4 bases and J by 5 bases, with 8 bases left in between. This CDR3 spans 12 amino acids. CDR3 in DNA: TGTGCCAGCAGCTCGGAGGGGTATGGCTACACCTTC. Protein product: CASSSEGYGYTF.

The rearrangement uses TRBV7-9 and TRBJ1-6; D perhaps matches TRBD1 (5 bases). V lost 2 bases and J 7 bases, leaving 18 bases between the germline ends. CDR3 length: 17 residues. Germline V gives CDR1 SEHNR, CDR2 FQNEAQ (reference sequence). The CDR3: CASSLPLLGGLNSPLHF. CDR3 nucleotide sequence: TGTGCCAGCAGCTTACCCCTCTTGGGGGGTTTGAATTCACCCCTCCACTTT.

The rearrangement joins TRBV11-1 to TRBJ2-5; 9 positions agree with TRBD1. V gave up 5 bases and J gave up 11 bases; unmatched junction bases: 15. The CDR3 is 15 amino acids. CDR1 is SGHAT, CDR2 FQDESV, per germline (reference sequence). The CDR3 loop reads CASSVRPGTGHEQYF. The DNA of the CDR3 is TGTGCCAGCAGCGTCCGCCCCGGGACAGGGCATGAGCAGTACTTC.

CDR3 sequence reads: CASSNSGGNSYEQYF. CDR3 DNA: TGTGCCAGCAGCAATAGCGGGGGGAACTCCTACGAGCAGTACTTC. The chain recombines TRBV7-2 with TRBJ2-7; 10 nucleotides match TRBD2. Trimming removed 5 bases from V and 0 bases from J; junction bases left unmatched: 4. The CDR3 sequence is 15 residues long. Germline assignment: CDR1 SGHTA and CDR2 FQGNSA. Full variable domain (outside the CDR3, taken from reference TRBV7-2 and TRBJ2-7): GAGVSQSPSNKVTEKGKDVELRCDPISGHTALYWYRQSLGQGLEFLIYFQGNSAPDKSGLPSDRFSAERTGGSVSTLTIQRTQQEDSAVYLCASSNSGGNSYEQYFGPGTRLTVT.

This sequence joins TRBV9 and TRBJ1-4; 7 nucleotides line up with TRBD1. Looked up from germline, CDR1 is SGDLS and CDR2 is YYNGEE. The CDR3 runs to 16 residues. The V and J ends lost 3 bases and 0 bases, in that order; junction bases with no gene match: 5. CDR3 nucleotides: TGTGCCAGCAGCGCCGGGGGACAGCCAACTAATGAAAAACTGTTTTTT. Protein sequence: CASSAGGQPTNEKLFF.

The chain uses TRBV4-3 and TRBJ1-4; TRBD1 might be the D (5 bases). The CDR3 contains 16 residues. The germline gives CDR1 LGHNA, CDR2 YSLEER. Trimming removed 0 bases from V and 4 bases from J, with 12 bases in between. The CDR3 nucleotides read TGCGCCAGCAGCCAAGATCAAGGGGAGGGTAATGAAAAACTGTTTTTT. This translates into CASSQDQGEGNEKLFF.

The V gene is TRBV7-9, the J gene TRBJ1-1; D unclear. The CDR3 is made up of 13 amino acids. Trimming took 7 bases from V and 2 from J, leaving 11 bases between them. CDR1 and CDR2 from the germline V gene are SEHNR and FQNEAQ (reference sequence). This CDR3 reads CASTRRSNTEAFF. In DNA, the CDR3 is TGTGCCAGCACCCGGCGGAGCAACACTGAAGCTTTCTTT. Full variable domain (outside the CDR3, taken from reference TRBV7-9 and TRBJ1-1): DTGVSQNPRHKITKRGQNVTFRCDPISEHNRLYWYRQTLGQGPEFLTYFQNEAQLEKSRLLSDRFSAERPKGSFSTLEIQRTEQGDSAMYLCASTRRSNTEAFFGQGTRLTVV.

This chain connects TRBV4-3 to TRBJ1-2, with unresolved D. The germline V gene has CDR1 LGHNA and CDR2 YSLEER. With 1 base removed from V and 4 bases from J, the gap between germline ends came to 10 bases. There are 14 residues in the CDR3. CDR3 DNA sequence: TGCGCCAGCAGCCAAGGAGAAGGACTCTATGGCTACACCTTC. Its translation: CASSQGEGLYGYTF.

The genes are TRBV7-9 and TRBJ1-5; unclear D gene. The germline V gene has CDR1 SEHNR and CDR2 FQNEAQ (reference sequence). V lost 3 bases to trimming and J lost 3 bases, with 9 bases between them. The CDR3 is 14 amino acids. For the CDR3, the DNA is TGTGCCAGCAGCTTGGATAGCTTCAATCAGCCCCAGCATTTT. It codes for CASSLDSFNQPQHF.

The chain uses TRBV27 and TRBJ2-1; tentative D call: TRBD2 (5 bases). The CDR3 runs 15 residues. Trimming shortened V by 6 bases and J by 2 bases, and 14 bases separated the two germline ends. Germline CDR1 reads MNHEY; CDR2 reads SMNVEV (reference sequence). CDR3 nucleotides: TGTGCCAGCAGCCCAGGACTGTACGCCTACAATGAGCAGTTCTTC. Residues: CASSPGLYAYNEQFF.